Listed below are T cell receptor beta chains from one sample, sequenced in a study of early stage breast cancer tumors. Produced via immunoSEQ multiplex PCR; TCRdb's table is partial and in-frame only. Of fewer than 30,000 clones in the sample, about 60% are singletons; the top ten hold more than 8%. The sequenced sample consisted of breast tumor tissue. The origin of the receptors is a person aged 45 to 59 with breast cancer. The CDR3 runs from the conserved cysteine through the conserved F or W. The order of the fields is J gene, V gene, clone size, D gene, CDR3 protein, CDR3 DNA. A D gene is named only where the DNA matches it firmly. Only some rows state a clone size, as once, few, many or a class for expanded clones.

>TRBJ2-1|TRBV29-1|.|.
CSGGEQGAFEQFF
TGCAGCGGGGGGGAGCAGGGCGCCTTTGAGCAGTTCTTC
>TRBJ1-4|TRBV30|.|.
CAWSIGLGTAEKLFF
TGTGCCTGGAGCATAGGGTTAGGCACGGCGGAAAAACTGTTTTTT
>TRBJ2-1|TRBV27|.|.
CASTFEGGSYNEQFF
TGTGCCAGCACCTTCGAGGGAGGCTCCTACAATGAGCAGTTCTTC
>TRBJ1-1|TRBV9|.|.
CASSPRLHTEAFF
TGTGCCAGCAGCCCCAGGCTGCACACTGAAGCTTTCTTT
>TRBJ2-3|TRBV28|.|TRBD1
CASSSGTGAGDTQYF
TGTGCCAGCAGTTCCGGGACAGGGGCGGGAGATACGCAGTATTTT
>TRBJ2-7|TRBV6-6|few|.
CASSYSRGEQYF
TGTGCCAGCAGTTACTCTCGGGGCGAGCAGTACTTC
>TRBJ2-1|TRBV2|.|TRBD2
CASVRLAGGNTYNEQFF
TGTGCCAGCGTTCGGCTAGCGGGAGGAAACACCTACAATGAGCAGTTCTTC
>TRBJ1-2|TRBV6-5|.|.
CASSLGHANYGYTF
TGTGCCAGCAGTTTAGGACACGCTAACTATGGCTACACCTTC
>TRBJ1-2|TRBV6-1|.|TRBD1
CASSEARTGADGYTF
TGTGCCAGCAGTGAAGCGAGGACAGGGGCGGATGGCTACACCTTC
>TRBJ2-4|TRBV5-1|few|.
CASSYGPARGENIQYF
TGCGCCAGCAGTTATGGACCGGCCAGAGGGGAAAACATTCAGTACTTC
>TRBJ2-6|TRBV9|.|TRBD1
CASSPPPGGQSSGANVLTF
TGTGCCAGCAGCCCCCCCCCTGGGGGACAGAGCTCTGGGGCCAACGTCCTGACTTTC
>TRBJ2-2|TRBV2|.|.
CASSGSGRGTGELFF
TGTGCCAGCAGTGGAAGTGGGAGGGGGACCGGGGAGCTGTTTTTT
>TRBJ2-1|TRBV7-2|.|TRBD2
CASSLGWRGVAVGNEQFF
TGTGCCAGCAGCTTAGGGTGGCGGGGGGTAGCGGTAGGCAATGAGCAGTTCTTC
>TRBJ2-3|TRBV2|few|TRBD2
CASSTSGTRDTQYF
TGTGCCAGCAGCACTAGCGGGACTAGAGATACGCAGTATTTT
>TRBJ1-5|TRBV27|.|.
CASSLSLRWPQHF
TGTGCCAGCAGTTTATCGTTACGATGGCCCCAGCATTTT
>TRBJ1-5|TRBV30|.|.
CAWSVELVFLGNQPQHF
TGTGCCTGGAGTGTCGAGTTGGTTTTTTTGGGCAATCAGCCCCAGCATTTT
>TRBJ2-3|TRBV7-9|.|.
CASSFGVDTQYF
TGTGCCAGCAGCTTTGGTGTAGATACGCAGTATTTT
>TRBJ2-7|TRBV27|.|TRBD2
CASSQKTLAGESYEQYF
TGTGCCAGCAGTCAAAAAACCCTAGCGGGAGAAAGCTACGAGCAGTACTTC
>TRBJ2-2|TRBV30|.|TRBD2
CAWSVSSGFTGELFF
TGTGCCTGGAGTGTTTCTAGCGGGTTCACCGGGGAGCTGTTTTTT
>TRBJ2-1|TRBV5-1|.|.
CASSLLTGSYNEQFF
TGCGCCAGCAGCTTGCTAACAGGGTCCTACAATGAGCAGTTCTTC
>TRBJ1-1|TRBV2|few|.
CASSGQPNTEAFF
TGTGCCAGCAGTGGGCAGCCGAACACTGAAGCTTTCTTT
>TRBJ1-3|TRBV6-5|.|TRBD1
CASTDRDSGNTIYF
TGTGCCAGCACCGACAGGGACTCTGGAAACACCATATATTTT
>TRBJ2-3|TRBV13|.|.
CASSDRDRTDTQYF
TGTGCCAGCAGCGACCGGGACCGCACAGATACGCAGTATTTT
>TRBJ2-5|TRBV6-6|few|.
CASSQWVQETQYF
TGTGCCAGCAGCCAGTGGGTACAAGAGACCCAGTACTTC
>TRBJ2-7|TRBV6-6|.|TRBD2
CASSLGTSGNYEQYF
TGTGCCAGCAGCCTGGGGACTAGCGGAAACTACGAGCAGTACTTC
>TRBJ2-7|TRBV30|.|TRBD2
CAWIPVGGLAYEQYF
TGTGCCTGGATTCCTGTGGGTGGACTAGCGTACGAGCAGTACTTC
>TRBJ2-7|TRBV14|once|.
CASSLRARSPYEQYF
TGTGCCAGCAGCCTGAGGGCAAGGAGCCCCTACGAGCAGTACTTC
>TRBJ1-1|TRBV2|.|.
CASSEEMNTEAFF
TGTGCCAGCAGTGAGGAGATGAACACTGAAGCTTTCTTT
>TRBJ1-1|TRBV5-6|few|.
CASSTGLNTEAFF
TGTGCCAGCAGCACAGGGCTGAACACTGAAGCTTTCTTT
>TRBJ2-7|TRBV6-1|.|TRBD1
CASSDLHDRGSYEQYF
TGTGCCAGCAGTGACCTCCATGACAGGGGGAGCTACGAGCAGTACTTC
>TRBJ2-5|TRBV11-2|few|TRBD2
CASSFEAGSGKTQYF
TGTGCCAGCAGCTTCGAAGCGGGAAGTGGTAAGACCCAGTACTTC
>TRBJ2-7|TRBV10-3|.|TRBD1
CAIKQGTEEQYF
TGTGCCATCAAACAGGGGACGGAGGAGCAGTACTTC
>TRBJ2-7|TRBV4-3|.|.
CASSQDWGGYEQYF
TGCGCCAGCAGCCAAGATTGGGGAGGCTACGAGCAGTACTTC
>TRBJ2-1|TRBV7-3|.|.
CASSLRRDNEQFF
TGTGCCAGCAGCTTAAGACGGGACAATGAGCAGTTCTTC
>TRBJ2-1|TRBV2|.|TRBD2
CASKTSGRTNEQFF
TGTGCCAGCAAGACTAGCGGGAGAACAAATGAGCAGTTCTTC
>TRBJ2-7|TRBV10-2|many|TRBD2
CASSDRTSGSSYEQYF
TGCGCCAGCAGTGATCGGACTAGCGGGAGCTCCTACGAGCAGTACTTC
>TRBJ1-5|TRBV21-1|many|.
CAPLAGGNQPQHF
TGTGCCCCCCTGGCGGGGGGTAATCAGCCCCAGCATTTT
>TRBJ2-1|TRBV27|.|.
CASRLLFSYPLSNEQFF
TGTGCCAGCAGACTACTCTTCAGCTACCCCCTCAGCAATGAGCAGTTCTTC
>TRBJ2-2|TRBV7-9|few|.
CASQEDRELFF
TGTGCCAGCCAAGAGGACCGGGAGCTGTTTTTT
>TRBJ2-3|TRBV7-6|.|.
CASSFARSSDTQYF
TGTGCCAGCAGCTTCGCTCGTAGCTCAGATACGCAGTATTTT
>TRBJ1-1|TRBV20-1|few|TRBD1
CSGTGNTEAFF
TGCAGTGGGACAGGGAACACTGAAGCTTTCTTT
>TRBJ2-4|TRBV18|few|.
CASSLRQSWGRNIQYF
TGTGCCAGCTCACTCAGACAGTCCTGGGGTAGAAACATTCAGTACTTC
>TRBJ1-5|TRBV7-2|medium-sized|.
CASSNGSGHQPQHF
TGTGCCAGCAGCAACGGGAGTGGACATCAGCCCCAGCATTTT
>TRBJ2-1|TRBV18|.|.
CASSPRGAGSSSYNEQFF
TGTGCCAGCTCACCCCGAGGGGCAGGGTCAAGCTCCTACAATGAGCAGTTCTTC
>TRBJ2-7|TRBV14|.|TRBD1
CASSQPGQGIEGQYF
TGTGCCAGCAGCCAGCCGGGACAGGGGATCGAAGGGCAGTACTTC
>TRBJ2-5|TRBV7-2|.|TRBD2
CASSLDIAGGGETQYF
TGTGCCAGCAGCTTAGATATAGCGGGGGGCGGCGAGACCCAGTACTTC